Following are 29 T cell receptor beta chains from one sample sequenced in a study of CD8 T cells in Susac syndrome. Random-hexamer reverse transcription was applied to roughly 0.45 to 1 ug RNA. TCRdb passed the immunoSEQ multiplex PCR reads through MiXCR, listing each CDR3 protein once. The data contain about 280,000 distinct CDR3 sequences, 70% to 90% of them singletons. Sequenced input: CD8+ T cells from PBMCs. These receptors all stem from a human donor with multiple sclerosis.

The V call is TRBV12-3 or TRBV12-4, the J call TRBJ2-3; 11 nucleotides match TRBD2. The V and J ends lost 4 bases and 4 bases, in that order; junction bases with no gene match: 4. The CDR3 has 15 residues. The CDR3 region is CASSWTSGRADTQYF. For the CDR3, the DNA is TGTGCCAGCAGTTGGACTAGCGGGCGTGCAGATACGCAGTATTTT.

The chain couples TRBV25-1 to TRBJ2-7; perhaps TRBD2 as D (7 bases). The CDR3 runs 13 residues. V was pared by 4 bases and J by 3 bases, with 10 bases between. Germline V gene data show CDR1 as MGHDK and CDR2 as SYGVNS. The CDR3 bases are TGTGCCAGCAGTGGGGAGGGGGTCTACGAGCAGTACTTC. Its protein product is CASSGEGVYEQYF.

This chain joins TRBV27 and TRBJ2-7, with 7 bases identical to TRBD1. Germline trimming cut 3 bases from V and 4 bases from J; bases unmatched to any gene: 6. CDR1 and CDR2 (germline): MNHEY, SMNVEV (reference sequence). This CDR3 has 14 residues. The DNA for the CDR3 is TGTGCCAGCAGTTTCGCCAGGGGGTGGTACGAGCAGTACTTC. Translation: CASSFARGWYEQYF.

The V and J genes are TRBV2 and TRBJ2-7; D gene unclear. V dropped 6 bases and J dropped 3 bases, with 6 bases sitting between them. Per the germline V gene, CDR1 is SNHLY and CDR2 is FYNNEI. CDR3 size: 11 residues. This CDR3 reads CASRADYEQYF. As DNA, the CDR3 is TGTGCCAGCAGGGCTGACTACGAGCAGTACTTC.

J is TRBJ1-5 and V is TRBV5-5; 7 positions agree with TRBD1. Germline V lookup: CDR1 SGHKS, CDR2 YYEKEE (reference sequence). This CDR3 has 16 amino acids. The V segment lost 3 bases and the J segment 5 bases; nucleotides outside the gene matches: 11. DNA of the CDR3: TGTGCCAGCAGCTGGAAGACAGGGACGTTGTATCAGCCCCAGCATTTT. This sequence encodes CASSWKTGTLYQPQHF.

The rearrangement joins TRBV12-3 or TRBV12-4 to TRBJ1-4; D may be TRBD1 (6 bases). This CDR3 spans 16 amino acids. Trimming stripped 3 bases from V and 7 bases from J, with 18 bases between. The CDR3 DNA sequence: TGTGCCAGCAGTTTTAGCTGGGAGGAAGGGGGTGAAAAACTGTTTTTT. Translating gives CASSFSWEEGGEKLFF.

V gene TRBV5-1 combines with J gene TRBJ1-1, with TRBD1 as a possible D gene (6 bases). This CDR3 comprises 17 residues. Germline CDR1 reads SGHRS; CDR2 reads YFSETQ. The V gene lost 6 bases and the J gene lost 3 bases, with 24 bases spanning the gap. CDR3 nucleotides: TGCGCCAGCACCAAGAGGCGCTCACCCGGACAGTACACTGAAGCTTTCTTT. Translating it yields CASTKRRSPGQYTEAFF.

This rearrangement joins TRBV7-3 to TRBJ2-7, with TRBD2 identical over 11 bases. Losses at the gene ends were 5 bases for V and 7 bases for J; bases not matched to a gene: 10. The CDR3 totals 15 residues. Germline loops: CDR1 SGHTA, CDR2 FQGTGA. DNA for the CDR3: TGTGCCAGCAGCCTTACTAGCGGGAGCTATTCGGAGCAGTACTTC. Encoded protein: CASSLTSGSYSEQYF. The full variable domain, with the rest looked up from reference TRBV7-3 and TRBJ2-7, is GAGVSQTPSNKVTEKGKYVELRCDPISGHTALYWYRQSLGQGPEFLIYFQGTGAADDSGLPNDRFFAVRPEGSVSTLKIQRTERGDSAVYLCASSLTSGSYSEQYFGPGTRLTVT.

This chain connects TRBV20-1 to TRBJ2-3; 13 nucleotides match TRBD2. The CDR3 is made up of 21 amino acids. V shed 3 bases and J 0 bases; nucleotides not matched to a gene: 18. Germline CDR1 is DFQATT and CDR2 is SNEGSKA (reference sequence). In DNA form, the CDR3 reads TGCAGTGCTAGTCCCCCGGGGTTTACTAGCGGGAGGGCCACGAGCACAGATACGCAGTATTTT. It codes for CSASPPGFTSGRATSTDTQYF.

The J gene is TRBJ1-1, the V gene TRBV2; D call uncertain. The CDR3 is 11 residues long. The V end lost 2 bases, the J end lost 6 bases, and 4 bases lay between the germline ends. Germline CDR1 and CDR2: SNHLY and FYNNEI. CDR3 bases: TGTGCCAGCAGTGAACCCCCTGAAGCTTTCTTT. Translated, it gives CASSEPPEAFF.

CDR3 in amino acids: CASSERGEQGGPGTKSYNEQFF. In DNA, the CDR3 is TGTGCCAGCAGTGAAAGGGGTGAACAGGGGGGTCCCGGGACCAAATCCTACAATGAGCAGTTCTTC. The rearrangement joins TRBV25-1 to TRBJ2-1; TRBD1 matches at 8 bases. Germline CDR1 reads MGHDK; CDR2 reads SYGVNS. The CDR3 spans 22 residues. The J segment lost 1 base and the V segment lost 2 bases, leaving 22 bases of the junction unmatched.

The rearrangement uses TRBV5-1 and TRBJ2-1, with a weak D call TRBD1 (7 bases). The CDR3 consists of 14 residues. The V and J ends lost 7 bases and 5 bases respectively, with 16 bases between them. CDR1 is SGHRS, CDR2 YFSETQ, per germline. The CDR3 sequence is CASLQGGGNNEQFF. Written as DNA, the CDR3 is TGCGCCAGCCTCCAGGGGGGCGGGAACAATGAGCAGTTCTTC.

The CDR3 bases are TGTGCCAGCAGTCGGATCCTAGCGGGAGGGCCCTATGAGCAGTTCTTC. It codes for CASSRILAGGPYEQFF. The V gene is TRBV27, the J gene TRBJ2-1, with 12 bases fitting TRBD2. The CDR3 is made up of 16 amino acids. The germline V gene encodes CDR1 MNHEY and CDR2 SMNVEV (reference sequence). V lost 5 bases and J lost 8; bases outside the gene matches: 10.

This chain joins TRBV7-9 and TRBJ2-5; D is perhaps TRBD1 (6 bases). The CDR3 sequence is 12 residues long. V was cut by 6 bases and J by 2 bases, with 7 bases left in between. Germline V lookup: CDR1 SEHNR, CDR2 FQNEAQ (reference sequence). CDR3 protein: CASRRGQETQYF. In nucleotides, the CDR3 is TGTGCCAGCAGAAGGGGGCAAGAGACCCAGTACTTC.

The V and J genes are TRBV28 and TRBJ1-5; D ambiguous. This CDR3 region has 15 residues. V lost 3 bases and J 4 bases, leaving 13 bases between the germline ends. Germline CDR1 is MDHEN and CDR2 is SYDVKM. CDR3 amino acids: CASSFLTVWNQPQHF. The DNA of the CDR3 is TGTGCCAGCAGTTTTTTGACGGTATGGAATCAGCCCCAGCATTTT.

CDR3: CSVESGASGYTF. CDR3 nucleotide sequence: TGCAGCGTGGAGTCGGGGGCGTCTGGCTACACCTTC. The chain carries TRBV29-1 and TRBJ1-2; a possible D gene is TRBD1 (6 bases). This CDR3 region has 12 residues. Germline V lookup: CDR1 SQVTM, CDR2 ANQGSEA. V shed 6 bases and J shed 7 bases, with 15 bases lying between them. The whole variable domain, filled in from reference TRBV29-1 and TRBJ1-2, reads SAVISQKPSRDICQRGTSLTIQCQVDSQVTMMFWYRQQPGQSLTLIATANQGSEATYESGFVIDKFPISRPNLTFSTLTVSNMSPEDSSIYLCSVESGASGYTFGSGTRLTVV.

The rearrangement links TRBV20-1 to TRBJ2-7; possibly TRBD2 for D (6 bases). This CDR3 has 14 amino acids. From germline, CDR1 is DFQATT and CDR2 SNEGSKA (reference sequence). V was shortened by 5 bases and J by 7 bases, with 21 bases between the two germline ends. CDR3 protein: CSAHSARELGEQYF. In DNA, the CDR3 is TGCAGTGCTCACTCGGCCCGGGAGTTGGGTGAGCAGTACTTC.

This chain connects TRBV11-2 to TRBJ2-3, with D unresolved. Germline loops: CDR1 SGHAT, CDR2 FQNNGV. This CDR3 is 13 amino acids long. Trimming took off 5 bases at V and 4 bases at J, with 10 bases between the two ends. Here the CDR3 reads CASSHGLADTQYF. The DNA of the CDR3 is TGTGCCAGCAGCCACGGGTTGGCAGATACGCAGTATTTT.

The J gene is TRBJ2-7, the V gene TRBV20-1; 7 bases align to TRBD1. The germline V gene encodes CDR1 DFQATT and CDR2 SNEGSKA (reference sequence). There are 13 residues in the CDR3. J was trimmed by 4 bases and V by 0 bases; bases with no gene match: 3. This CDR3 is CSARETGMYEQYF. CDR3 DNA sequence: TGCAGTGCTAGAGAGACAGGGATGTACGAGCAGTACTTC.

The rearrangement links TRBV7-3 to TRBJ2-7, with 7 bases identical to TRBD2. The CDR3 spans 15 residues. The V gene end was trimmed by 1 base and the J gene end by 2 bases; junction bases not matched to a gene: 5. CDR1 is SGHTA and CDR2 is FQGTGA in the germline V gene. CDR3 sequence reads: CASSLIASGAYEQYF. The CDR3 DNA is TGTGCCAGCAGCTTAATTGCCAGCGGGGCCTACGAGCAGTACTTC.

The rearrangement links TRBV5-1 to TRBJ2-1; TRBD2 agrees at 8 bases. Germline CDR1 reads SGHRS; CDR2 reads YFSETQ. With 4 bases clipped from V and 0 bases from J, the junction kept 3 bases outside the gene matches. This CDR3 is built from 15 residues. The CDR3, as DNA: TGCGCCAGCAGCCTTAGCGGGATCTCCTACAATGAGCAGTTCTTC. Its protein is CASSLSGISYNEQFF. Together with reference TRBV5-1 and TRBJ2-1, the CDR3 gives the full variable domain: KAGVTQTPRYLIKTRGQQVTLSCSPISGHRSVSWYQQTPGQGLQFLFEYFSETQRNKGNFPGRFSGRQFSNSRSEMNVSTLELGDSALYLCASSLSGISYNEQFFGPGTRLTVL.

The chain couples TRBV7-9 to TRBJ2-5; no clear D gene. CDR1 and CDR2 from the germline V gene are SEHNR and FQNEAQ (reference sequence). V was pared by 5 bases and J by 0 bases, with 13 bases between. This CDR3 has 15 residues. The CDR3 DNA is TGTGCCAGCAGCCTACCGGCCGTTTACCAAGAGACCCAGTACTTC. Its protein product is CASSLPAVYQETQYF.

The V gene is TRBV19, the J gene TRBJ2-1, with 8 bases aligning to TRBD2. Looked up from germline, CDR1 is LNHDA and CDR2 is SQIVND (reference sequence). This CDR3 is built from 16 residues. J lost 4 bases, V lost 4 bases, and 9 bases had no gene match. This chain's CDR3 is CASSTGTGGAYNEQFF. In DNA, the CDR3 is TGTGCCAGTAGTACCGGGACGGGAGGGGCGTACAATGAGCAGTTCTTC.

The V and J genes are TRBV28 and TRBJ2-3; perhaps TRBD1 as D (5 bases). The CDR3 extends over 15 amino acids. Germline loops: CDR1 MDHEN, CDR2 SYDVKM. The V end lost 6 bases, the J end lost 0 bases, and 13 bases lay between the germline ends. Here the CDR3 DNA reads TGTGCCAGCAGCCCCGGTAGGGGCAGCACAGATACGCAGTATTTT. This gives the protein CASSPGRGSTDTQYF.

This clonotype was seen a few times. The chain uses TRBV11-1 and TRBJ1-2; 9 nucleotides match TRBD1. CDR1 is SGHAT and CDR2 is FQDESV in the germline V gene (reference sequence). There are 13 residues in the CDR3. V was pared by 5 bases and J by 6 bases, with 4 bases of the junction left unmatched. CDR3 nucleotides: TGTGCCAGCAGCCCAGGGACAGGGCATGGCTACACCTTC. This sequence encodes CASSPGTGHGYTF. Drawing the rest from reference TRBV11-1 and TRBJ1-2, the complete variable domain is EAEVAQSPRYKITEKSQAVAFWCDPISGHATLYWYRQILGQGPELLVQFQDESVVDDSQLPKDRFSAERLKGVDSTLKIQPAELGDSAMYLCASSPGTGHGYTFGSGTRLTVV.

The CDR3 region is CASSLVWTSGGTYNEQFF. The CDR3 DNA is TGTGCCAGCAGCTTAGTATGGACTAGCGGAGGAACCTACAATGAGCAGTTCTTC. The chain employs TRBV7-9 and TRBJ2-1, with 10 nucleotides matching TRBD2. CDR3 length: 18 amino acids. V lost 1 base and J lost 2; bases outside the gene matches: 8. Germline assignment: CDR1 SEHNR and CDR2 FQNEAQ (reference sequence).

The chain employs TRBV11-2 and TRBJ1-3; 9 bases fit TRBD1. Germline lookup yields CDR1 SGHAT and CDR2 FQNNGV. The V segment lost 5 bases and the J segment 2 bases; nucleotides outside the gene matches: 7. The CDR3 covers 16 residues. The CDR3 coding sequence is TGTGCCAGCAGCCCCAGTGGACAGGGGCCTGGAAACACCATATATTTT. Protein product: CASSPSGQGPGNTIYF.

This clonotype has just one count. This chain joins TRBV15 and TRBJ2-7; 7 bases map to TRBD1. Germline lookup yields CDR1 LNHNV and CDR2 YYDKDF (reference sequence). The CDR3 contains 13 residues. The ends lost 5 bases at V and 2 bases at J; junction bases unmatched: 3. The CDR3 region is CATSHRGAYEQYF. CDR3 nucleotides: TGTGCCACCAGCCACAGGGGTGCCTACGAGCAGTACTTC. The complete variable domain, with remaining parts taken from reference TRBV15 and TRBJ2-7, reads DAMVIQNPRYQVTQFGKPVTLSCSQTLNHNVMYWYQQKSSQAPKLLFHYYDKDFNNEADTPDNFQSRRPNTSFCFLDIRSPGLGDTAMYLCATSHRGAYEQYFGPGTRLTVT.

V is TRBV7-8 and J is TRBJ2-3; possibly TRBD1 or TRBD2 for D (5 bases each). V shed 5 bases and J shed 4 bases, with 19 bases lying between them. The CDR3 extends over 16 amino acids. CDR1 SGHVS and CDR2 FQNEAQ come from the germline V gene. CDR3 protein: CASSPPKTGAPDTQYF. Written as DNA, the CDR3 is TGTGCCAGCAGCCCCCCAAAGACCGGGGCCCCAGATACGCAGTATTTT.